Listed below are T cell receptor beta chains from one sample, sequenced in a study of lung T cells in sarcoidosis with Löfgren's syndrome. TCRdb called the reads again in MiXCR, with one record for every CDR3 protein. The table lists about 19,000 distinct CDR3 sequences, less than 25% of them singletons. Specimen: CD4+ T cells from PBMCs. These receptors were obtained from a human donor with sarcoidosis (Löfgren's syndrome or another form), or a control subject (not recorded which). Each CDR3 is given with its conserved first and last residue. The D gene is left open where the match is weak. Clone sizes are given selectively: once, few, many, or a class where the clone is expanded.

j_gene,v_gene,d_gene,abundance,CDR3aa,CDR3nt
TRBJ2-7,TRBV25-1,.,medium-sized,CASSEYLAEQGCFPPYEQYF,TGTGCCAGCAGTGAATATCTGGCGGAACAGGGTTGTTTCCCCCCCTACGAGCAGTACTTC
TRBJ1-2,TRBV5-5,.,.,CASSWEVNYGYTF,TGTGCCAGCAGCTGGGAAGTTAACTATGGCTACACCTTC
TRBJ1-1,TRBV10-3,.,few,CAIIANTEAFF,TGTGCCATCATAGCGAACACTGAAGCTTTCTTT
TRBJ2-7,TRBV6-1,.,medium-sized,CASSSFGVYHSYEQYF,TGTGCCAGCAGTTCCTTTGGGGTTTACCACTCCTACGAGCAGTACTTC
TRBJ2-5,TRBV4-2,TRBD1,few,CASSQDWPDRGETQYF,TGTGCCAGCAGCCAAGATTGGCCTGACAGGGGAGAGACCCAGTACTTC
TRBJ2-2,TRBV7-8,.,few,CASSLFGRVRDFTGELFF,TGTGCCAGCAGCTTATTTGGTCGAGTGAGGGATTTCACCGGGGAGCTGTTTTTT
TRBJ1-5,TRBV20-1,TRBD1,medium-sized,CSAWGTAYNQPQHF,TGCAGTGCTTGGGGGACAGCGTACAATCAGCCCCAGCATTTT
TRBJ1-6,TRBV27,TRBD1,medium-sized,CASRGTGGTPLHF,TGTGCCAGCAGGGGGACAGGGGGAACACCCCTCCACTTT
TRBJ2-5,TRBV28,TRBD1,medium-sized,CASKGTGAETQYF,TGTGCCAGCAAGGGGACAGGAGCAGAGACCCAGTACTTC
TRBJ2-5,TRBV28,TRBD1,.,CASSSRDRGYQVTQYF,TGTGCCAGCAGTAGCAGGGACAGGGGTTACCAAGTGACCCAGTACTTC
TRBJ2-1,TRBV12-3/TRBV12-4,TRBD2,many,CASSLTSGGNEQFF,TGTGCCAGCAGTTTAACTAGCGGGGGGAATGAGCAGTTCTTC
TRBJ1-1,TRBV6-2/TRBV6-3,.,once,CASSPRNTEAFF,TGTGCCAGCAGTCCTCGGAACACTGAAGCTTTCTTT
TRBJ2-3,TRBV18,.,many,CASSPVGGADTQYF,TGTGCCAGCTCACCTGTCGGGGGCGCAGATACGCAGTATTTT
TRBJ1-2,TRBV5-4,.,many,CASSLAKTYGYTF,TGTGCCAGCAGCTTGGCGAAAACCTATGGCTACACCTTC
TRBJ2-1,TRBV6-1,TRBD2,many,CASSYKREAGNEQFF,TGTGCCAGCAGTTATAAGCGGGAGGCGGGCAATGAGCAGTTCTTC
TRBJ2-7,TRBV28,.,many,CASSLAGSSYEQYF,TGTGCCAGCAGTTTAGCGGGGAGCTCCTACGAGCAGTACTTC
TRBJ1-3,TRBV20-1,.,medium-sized,CSAASPRGLGNTIYF,TGCAGTGCCGCCTCCCCCCGAGGGTTAGGAAACACCATATATTTT
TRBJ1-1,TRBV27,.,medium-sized,CASSFRGMNTEAFF,TGTGCCAGCAGTTTTAGGGGAATGAACACTGAAGCTTTCTTT
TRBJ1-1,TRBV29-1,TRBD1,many,CSGAGTDNTEAFF,TGCAGCGGAGCCGGGACAGACAACACTGAAGCTTTCTTT
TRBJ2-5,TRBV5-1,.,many,CASSLGGNLYQETQYF,TGCGCCAGCAGCTTAGGCGGGAATCTGTACCAAGAGACCCAGTACTTC
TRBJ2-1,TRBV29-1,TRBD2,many,CSVASGVYNEQFF,TGCAGCGTTGCTAGCGGGGTGTACAATGAGCAGTTCTTC
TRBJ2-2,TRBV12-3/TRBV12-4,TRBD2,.,CASRRNSGGADTGELFF,TGTGCCAGCAGACGTAATAGCGGGGGGGCAGACACCGGGGAGCTGTTTTTT
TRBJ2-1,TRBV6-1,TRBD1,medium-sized,CASRAGTGVNEQFF,TGTGCCAGCAGAGCCGGGACAGGGGTCAATGAGCAGTTCTTC
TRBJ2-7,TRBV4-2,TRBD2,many,CASSQGTSGPYEQYF,TGTGCCAGCAGCCAGGGGACTAGCGGACCCTACGAGCAGTACTTC
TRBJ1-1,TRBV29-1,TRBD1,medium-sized,CSVHRGNTEAFF,TGCAGTGTCCACAGGGGAAACACTGAAGCTTTCTTT
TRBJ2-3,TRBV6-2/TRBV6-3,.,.,CASSSNGRGSDTRYF,TGTGCCAGCAGTTCCAACGGGAGAGGCTCAGATACGCGGTATTTC
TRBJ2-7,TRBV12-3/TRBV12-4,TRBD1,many,CASSSRQGPYEQYF,TGTGCCAGCAGTAGTCGACAGGGCCCCTACGAGCAGTACTTC
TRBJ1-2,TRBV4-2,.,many,CASSQEGGIKRGGYTF,TGTGCCAGCAGCCAAGAGGGGGGGATCAAGAGAGGTGGCTACACCTTC
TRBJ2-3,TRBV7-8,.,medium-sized,CASSFLTVWGTDTQYF,TGTGCCAGCAGCTTTCTGACAGTCTGGGGCACAGATACGCAGTATTTT
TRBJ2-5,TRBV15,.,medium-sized,CATSRDLQRMQETQYF,TGTGCCACCAGCAGAGATCTTCAGCGGATGCAAGAGACCCAGTACTTC
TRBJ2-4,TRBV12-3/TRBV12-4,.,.,CASSIGTIQNIQYF,TGTGCCAGCAGTATAGGGACAATCCAAAACATTCAGTACTTC
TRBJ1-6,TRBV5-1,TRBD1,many,CASSFGTDYNSPLHF,TGCGCCAGCAGCTTCGGGACAGATTATAATTCACCCCTCCACTTT
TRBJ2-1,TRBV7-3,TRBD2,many,CASSAHSGGGKSGQFF,TGTGCCAGCAGCGCCCATAGCGGGGGGGGGAAATCGGGGCAGTTCTTC
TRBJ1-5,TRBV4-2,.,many,CASSQAGLNQPQHF,TGTGCCAGCAGCCAAGCGGGCCTTAATCAGCCCCAGCATTTT
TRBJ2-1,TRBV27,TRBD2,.,CASAFERLANEQSF,TGCGCCAGCGCCTTCGAACGACTAGCCAATGAGCAGTCCTTC
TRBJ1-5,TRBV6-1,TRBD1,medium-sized,CASRAGTGSYSNQPQHF,TGTGCCAGCAGGGCCGGGACAGGGTCCTATAGCAATCAGCCCCAGCATTTT
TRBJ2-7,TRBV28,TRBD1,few,CASSLLGDLGQGFYEQYF,TGTGCCAGCAGTTTATTGGGAGATCTTGGACAGGGATTCTACGAGCAGTACTTC
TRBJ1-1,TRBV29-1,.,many,CSVESDGGVAFF,TGCAGCGTTGAATCGGACGGTGGTGTGGCTTTCTTT
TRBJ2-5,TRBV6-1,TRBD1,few,CARGSGTGQETQYF,TGTGCCAGAGGTTCTGGGACAGGGCAAGAGACCCAGTACTTC
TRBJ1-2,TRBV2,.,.,CARPPMDGVNYSYTF,TGTGCCAGGCCCCCGATGGACGGCGTTAATTATAGCTACACCTTC
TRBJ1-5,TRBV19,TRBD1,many,CASSLGQGVGGPQHF,TGTGCCAGTAGCCTCGGACAGGGGGTCGGAGGGCCCCAGCATTTT
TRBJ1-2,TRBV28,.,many,CASTAPNYGYTF,TGTGCCAGCACTGCACCGAACTATGGCTACACCTTC